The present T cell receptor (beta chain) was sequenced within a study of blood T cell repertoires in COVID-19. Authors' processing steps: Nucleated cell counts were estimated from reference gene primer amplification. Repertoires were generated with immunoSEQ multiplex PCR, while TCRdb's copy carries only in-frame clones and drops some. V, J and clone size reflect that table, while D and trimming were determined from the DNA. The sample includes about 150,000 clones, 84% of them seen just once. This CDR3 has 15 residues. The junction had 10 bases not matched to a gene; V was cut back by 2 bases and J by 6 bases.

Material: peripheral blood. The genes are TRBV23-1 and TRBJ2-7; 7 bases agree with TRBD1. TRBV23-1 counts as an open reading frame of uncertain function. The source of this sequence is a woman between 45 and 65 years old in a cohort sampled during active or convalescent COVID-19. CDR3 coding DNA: TGCGCCAGCAGTCAAATGCCCGACAGGGTGTCCGAGCAGTACTTC. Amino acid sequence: CASSQMPDRVSEQYF.